One sample yielded the 30 T cell receptor beta chains listed below, sequenced in a study of cytotoxic CD8 clonotypes in ibrutinib-treated CLL. Libraries were prepared by immunoSEQ multiplex PCR; TCRdb keeps only in-frame clonotypes and omits some of them. The sample yields more than 200,000 clones, approximately 79% seen once. This material consisted of PBMCs, taken after 12 months of ibrutinib treatment. The receptors stem from a human donor with chronic lymphocytic leukemia.

The genes are TRBV27 and TRBJ2-7, with 9 bases identical to TRBD1. Germline values: CDR1 MNHEY, CDR2 SMNVEV (reference sequence). Germline trimming cut 4 bases from V and 2 bases from J; bases unmatched to any gene: 3. The CDR3 is 14 amino acids. CDR3 nucleotides: TGTGCCAGCAGTTCGGGACAGGGCCCCTACGAGCAGTACTTC. It yields the protein CASSSGQGPYEQYF.

The genes are TRBV19 and TRBJ1-2, with D perhaps TRBD1 (5 bases). This CDR3 is built from 14 residues. Germline V lookup: CDR1 LNHDA, CDR2 SQIVND (reference sequence). Trimming shortened V by 8 bases and J by 5 bases, and 18 bases separated the two germline ends. CDR3 in amino acids: CASWVLGVLYGYTF. CDR3 nucleotide sequence: TGTGCCAGTTGGGTCTTGGGGGTCCTATATGGCTACACCTTC.

J is TRBJ1-2 and V is TRBV9; no clear D gene. V dropped 4 bases and J dropped 8 bases, with 15 bases sitting between them. The CDR3 is 13 amino acids. CDR1 is SGDLS, CDR2 YYNGEE, per germline. The CDR3 spells CASSPSEGWGYTF. DNA for the CDR3: TGTGCCAGCAGCCCTTCAGAAGGCTGGGGCTACACCTTC.

This clone appeared a few times. The genes are TRBV25-1 and TRBJ2-4; D not resolved. Trimming shortened V by 3 bases and J by 8 bases, and 14 bases separated the two germline ends. CDR1 and CDR2 (germline): MGHDK, SYGVNS. This CDR3 spans 14 amino acids. This chain's CDR3 is CASSDPLTIDIQYF. The DNA for the CDR3 is TGTGCCAGCAGTGACCCCCTAACAATAGACATTCAGTACTTC.

The chain's CDR3 is CAWSRGQGYQPQHF. The CDR3 region has the DNA TGTGCCTGGAGTAGGGGACAGGGATATCAGCCCCAGCATTTT. V is TRBV30 and J is TRBJ1-5, with 9 bases fitting TRBD1. Germline CDR1 is GTSNPN and CDR2 is SVGIG (reference sequence). The CDR3 spans 14 residues. Trimming took 2 bases from V and 5 from J; bases not matched to a gene: 4.

The V gene is TRBV19, the J gene TRBJ2-2; D not resolved. Deletions cut 5 bases from V and 7 bases from J, with 17 bases between. CDR1 LNHDA and CDR2 SQIVND come from the germline V gene (reference sequence). The CDR3 spans 15 residues. This CDR3 is CASSPIYRRDGELFF. In DNA, the CDR3 is TGTGCCAGTAGTCCTATATATAGACGTGACGGGGAGCTGTTTTTT.

The chain combines TRBV5-1 with TRBJ1-1, with D perhaps matching TRBD1 (6 bases). CDR1 and CDR2 (germline): SGHRS, YFSETQ. Trimming removed 5 bases at V and 3 bases at J, with 17 bases between. CDR3 size: 15 residues. CDR3: CASSLDRPEYTEAFF. CDR3 in DNA: TGCGCCAGCAGTCTAGACAGGCCAGAATACACTGAAGCTTTCTTT.

The chain recombines TRBV7-9 with TRBJ1-3, with D hard to call. The CDR3 spans 11 residues. V shed 4 bases and J shed 8 bases, with 6 bases lying between them. Germline V CDR1 and CDR2: SEHNR, FQNEAQ (reference sequence). The CDR3: CASSSEDTIYF. The DNA for the CDR3 is TGTGCCAGCAGCTCGGAGGACACCATATATTTT.

V is TRBV5-1 and J is TRBJ1-2, with D possibly TRBD1 on 5 matching bases. Trimming removed 4 bases at V and 8 bases at J, with 18 bases between. CDR3 size: 14 residues. Germline CDR1 SGHRS, CDR2 YFSETQ. The CDR3 loop reads CASSPRDPWGGYTF. The CDR3 nucleotides read TGCGCCAGCAGCCCTAGGGACCCGTGGGGAGGCTACACCTTC.

The chain combines TRBV5-1 with TRBJ2-7, with 11 bases fitting TRBD2. The CDR3 is 14 residues long. V lost 2 bases, J lost 4 bases, and 2 bases stayed unmatched. Germline assignment: CDR1 SGHRS and CDR2 YFSETQ. The CDR3 region is CASSFSGRVYEQYF. The DNA of the CDR3 is TGCGCCAGCAGCTTTAGCGGGAGGGTATACGAGCAGTACTTC.

Only one count was recorded for this clone. This rearrangement joins TRBV4-2 to TRBJ1-5, with a weak D call TRBD1 (5 bases). The ends were cut back, 3 bases at V and 7 bases at J, with 22 bases in the middle. Germline CDR1 reads LGHNA; CDR2 reads YNFKEQ. The CDR3 is made up of 17 amino acids. The CDR3 DNA sequence: TGTGCCAGCAGCCATGAGCAGGGAAGTTTAATATACCAGCCCCAGCATTTT. Translating gives CASSHEQGSLIYQPQHF.

The chain joins TRBV7-8 to TRBJ2-5; no definite D call. The V gene's germline CDR1 is SGHVS and CDR2 FQNEAQ. Between the trimmed V and J ends, which lost 1 base and 4 bases, there was a span of 13 bases. There are 15 residues in the CDR3. The CDR3 DNA is TGTGCCAGCAGCTTAGTAGGCAGAAGCCCAGAGACCCAGTACTTC. It yields the protein CASSLVGRSPETQYF.

CDR3 sequence: CAITPGNENTEAFF. In nucleotides, the CDR3 is TGTGCCATCACCCCCGGGAATGAGAACACTGAAGCTTTCTTT. V and J are TRBV10-3 and TRBJ1-1, with D uncertain. Germline loops: CDR1 ENHRY, CDR2 SYGVKD. The V end lost 7 bases, the J end lost 1 base, and 13 bases lay between the germline ends. This CDR3 contains 14 residues.

The CDR3 coding sequence is TGTGCCAGCAGCTACACCGGGACGATTGGGGAGACCCAGTACTTC. Translating gives CASSYTGTIGETQYF. V and J are TRBV5-6 and TRBJ2-5; the D call may be TRBD1 or TRBD2 (5 bases each). The germline V and J ends were trimmed by 3 bases and 5 bases, with 17 bases remaining between them. The germline CDR1 and CDR2 sequences are SGHDT and YYEEEE. This CDR3 is built from 15 residues.

This chain joins TRBV28 and TRBJ2-1; 12 bases agree with TRBD2. The germline V gene has CDR1 MDHEN and CDR2 SYDVKM. The ends lost 5 bases at V and 7 bases at J; junction bases unmatched: 3. This CDR3 contains 14 residues. CDR3 nucleotide sequence: TGTGCCAGCAGTGAGACTAGCGGGAGTAATGAGCAGTTCTTC. Translated: CASSETSGSNEQFF. The complete variable domain, with remaining parts taken from reference TRBV28 and TRBJ2-1, reads DVKVTQSSRYLVKRTGEKVFLECVQDMDHENMFWYRQDPGLGLRLIYFSYDVKMKEKGDIPEGYSVSREKKERFSLILESASTNQTSMYLCASSETSGSNEQFFGPGTRLTVL.

CDR3 protein: CASSEWVTSGEYEQYF. Written as DNA, the CDR3 is TGTGCCAGCAGTGAATGGGTTACTAGCGGGGAATACGAGCAGTACTTC. The chain couples TRBV25-1 to TRBJ2-7; 10 bases are a match to TRBD2. CDR1 MGHDK and CDR2 SYGVNS come from the germline V gene. The CDR3 covers 16 residues. V shed 1 base, J shed 4 bases, and the junction held 7 bases outside the gene matches.

The rearrangement uses TRBV29-1 and TRBJ1-1; 8 bases map to TRBD1. This CDR3 contains 13 residues. The germline CDR1 and CDR2 sequences are SQVTM and ANQGSEA. V lost 4 bases to trimming and J lost 6 bases; unmatched junction nucleotides: 7. The CDR3 region is CSVGTGTVPEAFF. The CDR3 DNA reads TGCAGCGTTGGGACAGGGACCGTCCCTGAAGCTTTCTTT. The full variable domain, completed using reference TRBV29-1 and TRBJ1-1, is SAVISQKPSRDICQRGTSLTIQCQVDSQVTMMFWYRQQPGQSLTLIATANQGSEATYESGFVIDKFPISRPNLTFSTLTVSNMSPEDSSIYLCSVGTGTVPEAFFGQGTRLTVV.

The chain employs TRBV13 and TRBJ1-5; no firm D call. V dropped 4 bases and J dropped 4 bases, with 20 bases sitting between them. The CDR3 has 17 amino acids. Germline CDR1 and CDR2: PRHDT and FYEKMQ (reference sequence). The CDR3 is CASSYRPRTGKNQPQHF. The CDR3 DNA sequence: TGTGCCAGCAGCTACCGACCGAGGACTGGAAAGAATCAGCCCCAGCATTTT. Drawing the rest from reference TRBV13 and TRBJ1-5, the complete variable domain is AAGVIQSPRHLIKEKRETATLKCYPIPRHDTVYWYQQGPGQDPQFLISFYEKMQSDKGSIPDRFSAQQFSDYHSELNMSSLELGDSALYFCASSYRPRTGKNQPQHFGDGTRLSIL.

This chain's CDR3 is CASSQATGPIYF. DNA of the CDR3: TGCGCCAGCAGCCAAGCCACAGGACCCATATATTTT. The chain employs TRBV4-1 and TRBJ1-3, with a tentative D call TRBD1 (5 bases). V was shortened by 1 base and J by 11 bases, with 9 bases between the two germline ends. The CDR3 length is 12 residues. Germline values: CDR1 MGHRA, CDR2 YSYEKL.

The chain is built from TRBV7-3 and TRBJ2-7; 8 nucleotides match TRBD1. Looked up from germline, CDR1 is SGHTA and CDR2 is FQGTGA. This CDR3 has 15 residues. V gave up 5 bases and J gave up 2 bases; unmatched junction bases: 8. This chain's CDR3 is CASSRQGQGAYEQYF. The CDR3 DNA is TGTGCCAGCAGCCGACAAGGACAGGGCGCCTACGAGCAGTACTTC.

This clone was counted a single time. The junction departs from germline at one end; a sequencing error may be responsible. CDR3 nucleotide sequence: TGTGCTAGCAGCTTAGGGTGGAAAGGAGACACAGATAGCAATCAGCCCCAGCATTTT. This gives the protein CASSLGWKGDTDSNQPQHF. The J gene is TRBJ1-5, the V gene TRBV7-7; D gene unclear. CDR3 size: 19 residues. Germline V CDR1 and CDR2: SSHAT, FNYEAQ (reference sequence).

V usage is TRBV6-1 and J usage is TRBJ2-1; TRBD1 might be the D (6 bases). The CDR3 covers 15 residues. Trimming left V 6 bases short and J 2 bases short, with 14 bases between. Germline loops: CDR1 MNHNS, CDR2 SASEGT. The DNA of the CDR3 is TGTGCCAGCAGCGATACAGGGACGACCTACAATGAGCAGTTCTTC. Translated, it gives CASSDTGTTYNEQFF.

About this clone itself: A much larger clone is a single base away; this may be a read error. The chain links TRBV11-3 to TRBJ2-7, with 7 bases lining up with TRBD1. J lost 7 bases, V lost 0 bases, and 0 bases had no gene match. The length of the CDR3 is 12 residues. The germline V gene encodes CDR1 SGHNT and CDR2 YENEEA. The CDR3 DNA follows: TGTGCCAGCAGCTTAGACAGGGGGGAGCAGTACTTC. Encoded protein: CASSLDRGEQYF.

V and J are TRBV2 and TRBJ2-5; D call uncertain. The CDR3 has 16 residues. Germline CDR1 SNHLY, CDR2 FYNNEI. Trimming removed 1 base from V and 3 bases from J, with 15 bases in between. The chain's CDR3 is CASSEGLASRKETQYF. The CDR3 DNA follows: TGTGCCAGCAGTGAAGGTCTGGCCAGTCGAAAAGAGACCCAGTACTTC.

The rearrangement uses TRBV10-3 and TRBJ1-1; D is unclear. This CDR3 region has 15 residues. Germline assignment: CDR1 ENHRY and CDR2 SYGVKD. V was trimmed by 2 bases and J by 1 base, leaving 11 bases between them. DNA of the CDR3: TGTGCCATCAGTGAGCGGGCAAACTGGAACACTGAAGCTTTCTTT. As protein: CAISERANWNTEAFF.

This chain uses TRBV5-1 with TRBJ2-5; 11 bases line up with TRBD2. Trimming removed 0 bases from V and 3 bases from J; junction bases left unmatched: 13. The CDR3 is made up of 19 amino acids. The V gene's germline CDR1 is SGHRS and CDR2 YFSETQ. The DNA for the CDR3 is TGCGCCAGCAGCTTGGCCGGGACTAGCGGTGCATTTTTAAAAGAGACCCAGTACTTC. This gives the protein CASSLAGTSGAFLKETQYF.

This rearrangement joins TRBV6-1 to TRBJ2-7; a weak D match, TRBD2 (7 bases). The CDR3 totals 15 residues. With 5 bases removed from V and 3 bases from J, the gap between germline ends came to 17 bases. Germline CDR1 reads MNHNS; CDR2 reads SASEGT. The CDR3 DNA reads TGTGCCAGCAGTAAGGGGGACTACGCCCTCTACGAGCAGTACTTC. Its translation is CASSKGDYALYEQYF.

The V gene is TRBV29-1, the J gene TRBJ2-5; no clear D. The CDR3 is made up of 10 amino acids. V lost 7 bases and J 4 bases, leaving 7 bases between the germline ends. CDR1 and CDR2 (germline): SQVTM, ANQGSEA. This CDR3 reads CSGRSETQYF. CDR3 coding DNA: TGCAGCGGACGGTCAGAGACCCAGTACTTC.

V gene TRBV6-6 combines with J gene TRBJ2-7; tentatively, D is TRBD1 or TRBD2 (7 bases each). Germline V CDR1 and CDR2: MNHNY, SVGAGI (reference sequence). With 5 bases removed from V and 3 bases from J, the gap between germline ends came to 20 bases. The CDR3 contains 16 residues. The CDR3 region is CASSMGGGGRGYEQYF. The DNA of the CDR3 is TGTGCCAGCAGTATGGGGGGAGGGGGCAGGGGCTACGAGCAGTACTTC.

The gene calls are TRBV27 and TRBJ1-2; 7 bases line up with TRBD1. The V segment lost 6 bases and the J segment 1 base; nucleotides outside the gene matches: 8. The germline V gene encodes CDR1 MNHEY and CDR2 SMNVEV (reference sequence). The CDR3 covers 15 residues. CDR3 DNA: TGTGCCAGCAGAACTTTTTGGGACAGTAACTATGGCTACACCTTC. Its protein is CASRTFWDSNYGYTF.